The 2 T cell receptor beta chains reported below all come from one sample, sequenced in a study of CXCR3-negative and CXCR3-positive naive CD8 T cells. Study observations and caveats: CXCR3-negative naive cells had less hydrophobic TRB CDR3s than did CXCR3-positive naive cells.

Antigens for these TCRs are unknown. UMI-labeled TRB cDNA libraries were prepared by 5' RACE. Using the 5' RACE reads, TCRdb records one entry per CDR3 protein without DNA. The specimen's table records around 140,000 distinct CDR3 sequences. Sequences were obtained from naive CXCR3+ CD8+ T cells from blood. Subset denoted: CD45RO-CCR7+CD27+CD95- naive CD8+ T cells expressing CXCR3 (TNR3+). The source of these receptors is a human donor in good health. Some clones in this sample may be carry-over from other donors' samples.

This chain's CDR3 is CASSELAGVAFYEQYF. The chain has TRBV25-1 and TRBJ2-7; the D call of TRBD2 rests on TCRdb alone, since no DNA is present to check it. The CDR3 runs 16 residues. Germline CDR1 is MGHDK and CDR2 is SYGVNS.

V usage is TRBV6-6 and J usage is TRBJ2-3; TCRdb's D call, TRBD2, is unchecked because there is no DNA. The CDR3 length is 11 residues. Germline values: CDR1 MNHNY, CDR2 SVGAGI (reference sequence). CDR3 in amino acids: CASILGDTQYF.